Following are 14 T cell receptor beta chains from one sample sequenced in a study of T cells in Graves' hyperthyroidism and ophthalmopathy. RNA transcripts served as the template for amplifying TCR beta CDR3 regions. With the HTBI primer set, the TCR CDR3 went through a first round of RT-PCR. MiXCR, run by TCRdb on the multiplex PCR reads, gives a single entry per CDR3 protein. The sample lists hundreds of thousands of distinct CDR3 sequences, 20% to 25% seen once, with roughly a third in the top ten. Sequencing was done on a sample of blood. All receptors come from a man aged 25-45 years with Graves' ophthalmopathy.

The CDR3 region is CASPDMQGRAFF. CDR3 nucleotide sequence: TGTGCCAGCCCGGACATGCAGGGTAGGGCTTTCTTT. The gene calls are TRBV28 and TRBJ1-1; D is perhaps TRBD1 (5 bases). Trimming took off 8 bases at V and 11 bases at J, with 18 bases between the two ends. Germline CDR1 MDHEN, CDR2 SYDVKM. CDR3 size: 12 residues.

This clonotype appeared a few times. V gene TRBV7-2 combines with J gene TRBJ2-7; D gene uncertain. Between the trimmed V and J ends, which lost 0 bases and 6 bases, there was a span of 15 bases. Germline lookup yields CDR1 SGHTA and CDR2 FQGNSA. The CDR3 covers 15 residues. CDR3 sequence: CASSLAVGGPFEQYF. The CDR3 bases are TGTGCCAGCAGCTTAGCGGTGGGTGGGCCTTTCGAGCAGTACTTC.

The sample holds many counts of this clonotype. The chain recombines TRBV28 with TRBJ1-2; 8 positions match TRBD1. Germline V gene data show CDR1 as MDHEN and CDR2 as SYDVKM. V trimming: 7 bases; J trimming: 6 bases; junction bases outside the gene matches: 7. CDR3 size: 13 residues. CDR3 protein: CASKTQGADGYTF. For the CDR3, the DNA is TGTGCCAGCAAGACCCAGGGGGCGGATGGCTACACCTTC.

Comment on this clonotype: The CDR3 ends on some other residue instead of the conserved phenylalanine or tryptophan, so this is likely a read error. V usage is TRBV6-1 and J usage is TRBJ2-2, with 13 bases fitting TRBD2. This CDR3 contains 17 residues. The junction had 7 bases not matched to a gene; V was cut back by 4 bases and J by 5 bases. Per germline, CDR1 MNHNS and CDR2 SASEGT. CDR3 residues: CASSAQLAGGTTGELFL. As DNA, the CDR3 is TGTGCCAGCAGTGCTCAACTAGCGGGAGGGACTACCGGGGAGCTGTTTCTT.

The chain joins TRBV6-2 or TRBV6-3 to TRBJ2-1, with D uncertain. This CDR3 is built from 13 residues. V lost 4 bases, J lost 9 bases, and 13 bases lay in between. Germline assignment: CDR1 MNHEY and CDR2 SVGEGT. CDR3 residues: CASSWTEAFEQFF. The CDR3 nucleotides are TGTGCCAGCAGTTGGACCGAGGCTTTTGAGCAGTTCTTC.

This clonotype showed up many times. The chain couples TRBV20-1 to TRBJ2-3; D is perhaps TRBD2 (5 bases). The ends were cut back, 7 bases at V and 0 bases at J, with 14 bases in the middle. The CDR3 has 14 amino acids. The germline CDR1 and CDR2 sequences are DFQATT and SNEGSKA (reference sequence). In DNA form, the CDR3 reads TGCAGTGGCAGTTTTAGGGAGAGCACAGATACGCAGTATTTT. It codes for CSGSFRESTDTQYF.

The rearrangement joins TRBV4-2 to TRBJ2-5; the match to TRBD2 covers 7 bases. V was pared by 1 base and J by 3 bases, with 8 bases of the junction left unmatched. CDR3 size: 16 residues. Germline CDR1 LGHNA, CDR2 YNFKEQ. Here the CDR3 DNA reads TGTGCCAGCAGCCAAGCGGGGCGGGAGTTTGAAGAGACCCAGTACTTC. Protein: CASSQAGREFEETQYF.

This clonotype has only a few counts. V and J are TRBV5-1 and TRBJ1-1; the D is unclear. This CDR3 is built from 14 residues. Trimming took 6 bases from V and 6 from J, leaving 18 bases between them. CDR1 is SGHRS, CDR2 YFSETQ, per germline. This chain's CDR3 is CASNLRTEGSEAFF. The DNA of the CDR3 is TGCGCCAGCAATTTGCGGACGGAGGGCTCTGAAGCTTTCTTT.

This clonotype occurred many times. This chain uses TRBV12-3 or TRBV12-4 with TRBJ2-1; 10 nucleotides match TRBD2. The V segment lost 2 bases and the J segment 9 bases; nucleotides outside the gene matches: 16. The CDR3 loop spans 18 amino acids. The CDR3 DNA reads TGTGCCAGCAGTTTATCGGCTAGCGGGAGTTTCTTAAATGGTGAGCAGTTCTTC. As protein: CASSLSASGSFLNGEQFF.

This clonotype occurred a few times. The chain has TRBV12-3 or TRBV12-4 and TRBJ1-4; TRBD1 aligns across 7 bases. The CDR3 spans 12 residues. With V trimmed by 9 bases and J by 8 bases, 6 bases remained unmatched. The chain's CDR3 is CASSGGGEKLFF. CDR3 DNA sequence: TGTGCCAGTTCAGGGGGAGGGGAAAAACTGTTTTTT.

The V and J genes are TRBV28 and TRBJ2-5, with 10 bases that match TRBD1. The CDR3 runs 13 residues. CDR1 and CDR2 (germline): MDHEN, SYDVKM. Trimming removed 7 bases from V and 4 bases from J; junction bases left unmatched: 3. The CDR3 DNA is TGTGCCAGCACCGGGACAGGGGTAGAGACCCAGTACTTC. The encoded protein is CASTGTGVETQYF.

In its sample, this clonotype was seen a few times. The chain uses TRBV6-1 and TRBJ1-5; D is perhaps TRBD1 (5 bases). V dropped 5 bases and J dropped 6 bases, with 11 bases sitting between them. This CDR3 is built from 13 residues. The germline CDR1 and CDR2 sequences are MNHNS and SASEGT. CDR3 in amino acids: CASSPRGTQPQHF. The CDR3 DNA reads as TGTGCCAGCAGTCCCCGGGGGACTCAGCCCCAGCATTTT.

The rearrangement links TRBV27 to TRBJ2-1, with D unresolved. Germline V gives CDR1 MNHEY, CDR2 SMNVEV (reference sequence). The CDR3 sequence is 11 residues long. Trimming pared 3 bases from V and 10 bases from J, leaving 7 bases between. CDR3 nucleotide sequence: TGTGCCAGCAGTTTCTTCGGCGAGCAGTTCTTC. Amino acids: CASSFFGEQFF.

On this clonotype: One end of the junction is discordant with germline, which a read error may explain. Here the CDR3 DNA reads TGTGCTAGCAGTCCTAGACTAGCGGGACAGTACAATGAGCAGTTCTTC. Protein product: CASSPRLAGQYNEQFF. The V and J genes are TRBV7-7 and TRBJ2-1, with 11 bases fitting TRBD2. CDR1 is SSHAT and CDR2 is FNYEAQ in the germline V gene (reference sequence). The CDR3 is 16 amino acids.